What follows are 16 T cell receptor beta chains derived from one specimen sequenced in a study of OX40 agonist ivuxolimab in advanced cancers. The method was the immunoSEQ multiplex PCR assay. Here the immuneACCESS table is served through TCRdb, limited to in-frame sequences with V and J called. Missing clones are a known gap in these copies; in checked studies unresolved V genes cover under half, and the rest lacks a known reason. This sample holds about 53,000 clones; 70% to 90% were observed only once. The biggest ten clones account for approximately 1.6% of the sample. Sequences were derived from CD4+ or CD8+ T cells sorted from blood, sampled in a trial of the OX40 agonist ivuxolimab. The source of these receptors is an adult with an advanced solid tumor such as melanoma, head and neck, liver or kidney cancer.

This clone occurred once. This chain connects TRBV6-1 to TRBJ2-1; D remains ambiguous. V was pared by 6 bases and J by 0 bases, with 12 bases between. The CDR3 is 15 amino acids. CDR1 and CDR2 from the germline V gene are MNHNS and SASEGT. CDR3 sequence: CASREQESSYNEQFF. The CDR3, as DNA: TGTGCCAGCAGGGAGCAGGAATCCTCCTACAATGAGCAGTTCTTC.

V is TRBV6-6 and J is TRBJ1-6, with D possibly matching TRBD1 (5 bases). Per the germline V gene, CDR1 is MNHNY and CDR2 is SVGAGI (reference sequence). This CDR3 region has 13 residues. Trimming shortened V by 5 bases and J by 8 bases, and 10 bases separated the two germline ends. The CDR3 sequence is CASSPRGDSPLHF. Written as DNA, the CDR3 is TGTGCCAGCAGTCCCCGAGGGGATTCACCCCTCCACTTT.

The genes are TRBV4-2 and TRBJ2-3; D gene ambiguous. The V gene lost 0 bases and the J gene lost 1 base, with 5 bases spanning the gap. There are 14 residues in the CDR3. The V gene's germline CDR1 is LGHNA and CDR2 YNFKEQ. The CDR3 is CASSQDRGTDTQYF. DNA for the CDR3: TGTGCCAGCAGCCAAGATCGAGGCACAGATACGCAGTATTTT.

This chain uses TRBV29-1 with TRBJ2-3, with D maybe TRBD2 (6 bases). CDR3 length equals 14 residues. Germline CDR1 and CDR2: SQVTM and ANQGSEA. Deletions cut 2 bases from V and 4 bases from J, with 13 bases between. The CDR3 bases are TGCAGCGTTGAAATCGGGAGTGGAGCAGATACGCAGTATTTT. Translated: CSVEIGSGADTQYF.

The CDR3 here is CAWSVRTGIEKLFF. The CDR3 DNA follows: TGTGCCTGGAGTGTCAGGACGGGAATCGAAAAACTGTTTTTT. The chain combines TRBV30 with TRBJ1-4, with no clear D. V was shortened by 0 bases and J by 8 bases, with 13 bases between the two germline ends. Germline CDR1 and CDR2: GTSNPN and SVGIG (reference sequence). The CDR3 runs to 14 residues.

The gene calls are TRBV18 and TRBJ2-5; tentatively, D is TRBD1 (6 bases). V lost 2 bases and J 2 bases, leaving 6 bases between the germline ends. CDR3 length equals 13 residues. Germline loops: CDR1 KGHSH, CDR2 LQKENI. The CDR3 nucleotides read TGTGCCAGCTCACCAGGACAGCAAGAGACCCAGTACTTC. It yields the protein CASSPGQQETQYF.

This chain connects TRBV18 to TRBJ1-5; 8 bases line up with TRBD1. V was clipped by 6 bases and J by 7 bases; unmatched bases: 11. Looked up from germline, CDR1 is KGHSH and CDR2 is LQKENI. This CDR3 is built from 15 residues. CDR3 protein: CASSQEQGAGQPQHF. The CDR3 nucleotides are TGTGCCAGCTCTCAGGAGCAGGGGGCTGGGCAGCCCCAGCATTTT.

This chain uses TRBV6-6 with TRBJ2-1, with D possibly TRBD2 on 7 matching bases. Germline V lookup: CDR1 MNHNY, CDR2 SVGAGI (reference sequence). Trimming removed 4 bases at V and 7 bases at J, with 17 bases between. The length of the CDR3 is 15 residues. CDR3: CASSSTGGPSNEQFF. DNA of the CDR3: TGTGCCAGCAGTTCCACGGGGGGCCCATCGAATGAGCAGTTCTTC.

The chain recombines TRBV6-5 with TRBJ2-3; TRBD2 matches at 12 bases. This CDR3 is 15 amino acids long. The junction had 4 bases not matched to a gene; V was cut back by 6 bases and J by 3 bases. Germline CDR1 and CDR2: MNHEY and SVGAGI. CDR3 nucleotides: TGTGCCAGCAGCCCGGGACTAGCGGGTACAGATACGCAGTATTTT. Encoded protein: CASSPGLAGTDTQYF.

This chain connects TRBV4-1 to TRBJ2-5; D is ambiguous. Deletions cut 3 bases from V and 1 base from J, with 12 bases between. The CDR3 has 15 amino acids. Germline CDR1 reads MGHRA; CDR2 reads YSYEKL. Here the CDR3 DNA reads TGCGCCAGCAGCCAGACCGGTCAGATCCAAGAGACCCAGTACTTC. The encoded protein is CASSQTGQIQETQYF.

This chain uses TRBV6-1 with TRBJ2-7; TRBD1 aligns across 7 bases. V lost 7 bases to trimming and J lost 4 bases; unmatched junction nucleotides: 7. In germline, CDR1 is MNHNS, CDR2 SASEGT. The CDR3 is made up of 13 amino acids. The CDR3 is CASIRQGLYEQYF. In nucleotides, the CDR3 is TGTGCCAGCATCAGACAGGGTTTGTACGAGCAGTACTTC.

The V call is TRBV18, the J call TRBJ1-5; no definite D call. The V gene lost 4 bases and the J gene lost 0 bases, with 10 bases spanning the gap. Germline CDR1 KGHSH, CDR2 LQKENI. The CDR3 consists of 15 residues. In DNA, the CDR3 is TGTGCCAGCTCACTGTCCGGGGATAGCAATCAGCCCCAGCATTTT. It specifies CASSLSGDSNQPQHF.

The V call is TRBV5-1, the J call TRBJ1-1, with D tentatively TRBD1 (5 bases). In germline, CDR1 is SGHRS, CDR2 YFSETQ. CDR3 size: 14 residues. V lost 0 bases, J lost 7 bases, and 13 bases lay in between. The chain's CDR3 is CASSLGPEGLEAFF. CDR3 DNA: TGCGCCAGCAGCTTGGGGCCGGAGGGACTTGAAGCTTTCTTT.

The genes are TRBV5-1 and TRBJ1-3; D possibly corresponds to TRBD1 (5 bases). The V end lost 4 bases, the J end lost 0 bases, and 14 bases lay between the germline ends. The germline gives CDR1 SGHRS, CDR2 YFSETQ. The length of the CDR3 is 16 residues. The chain's CDR3 is CASSRQGTGSGNTIYF. CDR3 DNA sequence: TGCGCCAGCAGCCGACAAGGGACGGGCTCTGGAAACACCATATATTTT.

This clone was picked up one time. This sequence joins TRBV2 and TRBJ2-5, with 8 bases lining up with TRBD1. The J call is uncertain, as TRBJ2-7 better fits the DNA end. The CDR3 contains 13 residues. CDR1 is SNHLY, CDR2 FYNNEI, per germline. CDR3 in DNA: TGTGCCAGCAGTTTGACAGGGGTCTACGAGCAGTACTTC. Translation: CASSLTGVYEQYF.

V is TRBV5-8 and J is TRBJ2-3; D remains unclear. CDR1 SGHTS and CDR2 YDEGEE come from the germline V gene. V was trimmed by 4 bases and J by 0 bases, leaving 6 bases between them. This CDR3 region has 13 residues. CDR3 sequence reads: CASSRESTDTQYF. The CDR3 coding sequence is TGTGCCAGCAGCCGCGAGAGCACAGATACGCAGTATTTT.